The 27 T cell receptor beta chains given below trace back to one sample, sequenced in a study of blood T cells in healthy people across ages (dated by TCRdb to the mid-2010s). The library was produced with 5' RACE. The run used an Illumina HiSeq 2500. A second roughly 6 to 12 cycle PCR used a sample-barcoded 5' primer and a J-beta primer mix. TCRdb trimmed the raw reads at Q25, called clones with MiXCR and kept productive beta chains. Identical CDR3 protein sequences are pooled into one entry, listed with their most common genes and DNA. The sample table shows roughly 730,000 distinct CDR3 sequences, and approximately 53% are seen once. The ten most abundant clones make up under 30% of the sample. The material sequenced was blood. The receptors stem from a man aged 40-49 years in good health.

The chain combines TRBV20-1 with TRBJ1-6; D unclear. V was pared by 7 bases and J by 0 bases, with 19 bases between. This CDR3 has 17 amino acids. CDR1 and CDR2 (germline): DFQATT, SNEGSKA (reference sequence). The CDR3 reads CSGSSTPFSSYNSPLHF. For the CDR3, the DNA is TGCAGTGGCTCATCGACCCCCTTCAGCTCCTATAATTCACCCCTCCACTTT.

The rearrangement joins TRBV5-1 to TRBJ2-3; 7 bases map to TRBD2. J gave up 1 base and V 0 bases, and 5 bases lay outside the gene matches. Germline V gene data show CDR1 as SGHRS and CDR2 as YFSETQ. CDR3 size: 16 residues. The CDR3 is CASSLELAVGTDTQYF. For the CDR3, the DNA is TGCGCCAGCAGCTTGGAGCTAGCGGTCGGCACAGATACGCAGTATTTT. Combining the CDR3 with reference TRBV5-1 and TRBJ2-3 gives the whole variable domain KAGVTQTPRYLIKTRGQQVTLSCSPISGHRSVSWYQQTPGQGLQFLFEYFSETQRNKGNFPGRFSGRQFSNSRSEMNVSTLELGDSALYLCASSLELAVGTDTQYFGPGTRLTVL.

The chain combines TRBV20-1 with TRBJ2-7; no definite D call. Judging by the DNA end, TRBJ2-5 fits better; the J call may be wrong. The CDR3 is made up of 10 amino acids. Germline V gene sequence: CDR1 DFQATT, CDR2 SNEGSKA (reference sequence). The CDR3 region has the DNA TGCAGTGCCAATTTAGAGACCCAGTACTTC. It translates to CSANLETQYF.

This clonotype was seen more than once but under ten times. J is TRBJ2-4 and V is TRBV11-2, with D uncertain. The germline V gene encodes CDR1 SGHAT and CDR2 FQNNGV. The V gene lost 0 bases and the J gene lost 3 bases, with 12 bases spanning the gap. The CDR3 length is 16 residues. CDR3 sequence: CASSLETVWGKNIQYF. The DNA for the CDR3 is TGTGCCAGCAGCTTAGAGACGGTTTGGGGCAAAAACATTCAGTACTTC.

This clonotype was seen a single time. J is TRBJ1-1 and V is TRBV9; a possible D gene is TRBD1 (5 bases). The germline gives CDR1 SGDLS, CDR2 YYNGEE. This CDR3 is built from 13 residues. V lost 4 bases, J lost 7 bases, and 14 bases lay in between. The CDR3 sequence is CASSRALGVEAFF. CDR3 sequence (DNA): TGTGCCAGCAGCCGGGCCCTAGGGGTTGAAGCTTTCTTT.

The gene calls are TRBV7-2 and TRBJ2-1; 7 nucleotides agree with TRBD2. V was pared by 1 base and J by 6 bases, with 6 bases of the junction left unmatched. The germline gives CDR1 SGHTA, CDR2 FQGNSA. The length of the CDR3 is 15 residues. The CDR3 DNA sequence: TGTGCCAGCAGCTTAGTCGGACTAGTTTTCAATGAGCAGTTCTTC. This translates into CASSLVGLVFNEQFF.

This clonotype has just a few counts. The chain employs TRBV28 and TRBJ2-5, with D perhaps assigned TRBD1 or TRBD2 (5 bases each). Germline V gene sequence: CDR1 MDHEN, CDR2 SYDVKM. Trimming stripped 4 bases from V and 5 bases from J, with 17 bases between. CDR3 length equals 15 residues. CDR3 DNA sequence: TGTGCCAGCAGTTCCGGGGCCTTGAAGTGGGAGACCCAGTACTTC. It yields the protein CASSSGALKWETQYF.

The V and J genes are TRBV7-2 and TRBJ1-2, with 8 bases lining up with TRBD1. Trimming at V came to 3 bases and at J to 7 bases, leaving 16 bases not matched to a gene. Germline V gene sequence: CDR1 SGHTA, CDR2 FQGNSA. This CDR3 has 17 residues. The CDR3 loop is CASSFGGQGARVSGYTF. The CDR3 region has the DNA TGTGCCAGCAGCTTCGGGGGGCAGGGGGCACGGGTGAGTGGCTACACCTTC.

The chain has TRBV7-2 and TRBJ2-3, with D unresolved. V was cut by 1 base and J by 0 bases, with 11 bases left in between. The germline CDR1 and CDR2 sequences are SGHTA and FQGNSA. The CDR3 has 16 residues. The CDR3 coding sequence is TGTGCCAGCAGCTTAGTAGGATCGGCGAGCACAGATACGCAGTATTTT. Protein: CASSLVGSASTDTQYF.

This chain links TRBV14 with TRBJ1-2, with 7 bases that match TRBD1. The CDR3 is made up of 13 amino acids. Germline CDR1 reads SGHDN; CDR2 reads FVKESK. V lost 4 bases, J lost 8 bases, and 7 bases stayed unmatched. The CDR3 loop reads CASSLKRGHGYTF. The CDR3 region has the DNA TGTGCCAGCAGCCTTAAGAGGGGGCACGGCTACACCTTC.

The chain links TRBV28 to TRBJ2-5; D is perhaps TRBD1 or TRBD2 (5 bases each). CDR1 and CDR2 (germline): MDHEN, SYDVKM. Deletions cut 2 bases from V and 7 bases from J, with 11 bases between. The CDR3 has 13 residues. CDR3 loop: CASSLEGIGTQYF. The CDR3 DNA follows: TGTGCCAGCAGTTTAGAGGGGATCGGGACCCAGTACTTC.

The rearrangement joins TRBV7-3 to TRBJ1-1; D is undetermined. From germline, CDR1 is SGHTA and CDR2 FQGTGA. The CDR3 covers 14 residues. V was clipped by 0 bases and J by 3 bases, with 8 bases between them. CDR3 protein: CASSLTGMDTEAFF. The CDR3 bases are TGTGCCAGCAGCTTAACGGGTATGGACACTGAAGCTTTCTTT.

The chain links TRBV15 to TRBJ2-5; D unresolved. Looked up from germline, CDR1 is LNHNV and CDR2 is YYDKDF (reference sequence). The CDR3 has 14 residues. V lost 5 bases and J 11 bases, leaving 21 bases between the germline ends. CDR3 residues: CATSERGSQGEQYF. CDR3 in DNA: TGTGCCACCAGCGAACGTGGAAGTCAAGGTGAGCAGTACTTC.

As to this clonotype: Since a much larger clone is just one base distant, this may be a read error. The chain uses TRBV5-5 and TRBJ2-7; no reliable D call. The CDR3 contains 12 residues. Trimming shortened V by 0 bases and J by 6 bases, and 7 bases separated the two germline ends. From germline, CDR1 is SGHKS and CDR2 YYEKEE (reference sequence). CDR3: CASSLGIGEQYF. The CDR3 coding sequence is TGTGCCAGCAGCTTGGGGATTGGCGAGCAGTACTTC.

The V and J genes are TRBV29-1 and TRBJ1-1, with D unresolved. V was shortened by 6 bases and J by 3 bases, with 8 bases between the two germline ends. This CDR3 region has 11 residues. The V gene's germline CDR1 is SQVTM and CDR2 ANQGSEA. In nucleotides, the CDR3 is TGCAGCGTCATCCGGGACACTGAAGCTTTCTTT. It yields the protein CSVIRDTEAFF.

This sequence joins TRBV4-2 and TRBJ1-5; the D is unclear. Germline CDR1 reads LGHNA; CDR2 reads YNFKEQ. The CDR3 totals 15 residues. V shed 5 bases and J shed 1 base, with 12 bases lying between them. DNA for the CDR3: TGTGCCAGCAGCGAATCAGAATCGAGCAATCAGCCCCAGCATTTT. This encodes CASSESESSNQPQHF.

V and J are TRBV6-1 and TRBJ2-1; 8 positions agree with TRBD1. The germline V gene encodes CDR1 MNHNS and CDR2 SASEGT. This CDR3 is 17 amino acids long. V dropped 6 bases and J dropped 6; count of bases not matched to a gene: 16. CDR3 nucleotides: TGTGCCAGCAGCCGACTGAGGACAGGGTTGAAGAGCAATGAGCAGTTCTTC. Translated, it gives CASSRLRTGLKSNEQFF.

This chain joins TRBV15 and TRBJ2-7; possibly TRBD1 or TRBD2 for D (5 bases each). This CDR3 has 14 amino acids. Looked up from germline, CDR1 is LNHNV and CDR2 is YYDKDF (reference sequence). The germline V and J ends were trimmed by 5 bases and 5 bases, with 16 bases remaining between them. The CDR3 here is CATSGGLGIDEQYF. The CDR3 bases are TGTGCCACCAGCGGGGGATTAGGAATTGACGAGCAGTACTTC. Full variable domain (outside the CDR3, taken from reference TRBV15 and TRBJ2-7): DAMVIQNPRYQVTQFGKPVTLSCSQTLNHNVMYWYQQKSSQAPKLLFHYYDKDFNNEADTPDNFQSRRPNTSFCFLDIRSPGLGDTAMYLCATSGGLGIDEQYFGPGTRLTVT.

This sequence joins TRBV29-1 and TRBJ1-2; perhaps TRBD1 as D (5 bases). V shed 4 bases and J shed 4 bases, with 10 bases lying between them. Germline V gene lookup returns CDR1 SQVTM and CDR2 ANQGSEA. There are 12 residues in the CDR3. The CDR3 is CSVGQGLYGYTF. The CDR3 nucleotides are TGCAGCGTTGGGCAGGGTCTCTATGGCTACACCTTC.

The chain employs TRBV4-1 and TRBJ2-5, with D possibly matching TRBD2 (6 bases). The CDR3 totals 15 residues. Trimming pared 5 bases from V and 2 bases from J, leaving 15 bases between. From germline, CDR1 is MGHRA and CDR2 YSYEKL. CDR3 amino acids: CASSKGTATQETQYF. The CDR3 DNA follows: TGCGCCAGCAGCAAGGGGACTGCCACTCAAGAGACCCAGTACTTC.

The DNA for the CDR3 is TGTGCCAGCAGCCTACGCACCGGGACAGGGCGCTCTGGGGCCAACGTCCTGACTTTC. This codes for CASSLRTGTGRSGANVLTF. The chain combines TRBV5-5 with TRBJ2-6; 9 bases line up with TRBD1. CDR1 SGHKS and CDR2 YYEKEE come from the germline V gene (reference sequence). With 4 bases clipped from V and 0 bases from J, the junction kept 11 bases outside the gene matches. The CDR3 spans 19 residues.

The chain recombines TRBV20-1 with TRBJ2-1; 10 bases map to TRBD2. The germline V gene has CDR1 DFQATT and CDR2 SNEGSKA (reference sequence). With 0 bases clipped from V and 6 bases from J, the junction kept 8 bases outside the gene matches. The CDR3 sequence is 16 residues long. CDR3 sequence reads: CSARDNSGGDFNEQFF. The CDR3 coding sequence is TGCAGTGCTAGAGACAACAGCGGGGGGGATTTCAATGAGCAGTTCTTC.

This clonotype was picked up a small number of times. The chain uses TRBV6-1 and TRBJ2-6; D perhaps matches TRBD2 (5 bases). Germline values: CDR1 MNHNS, CDR2 SASEGT. The V end lost 7 bases, the J end lost 0 bases, and 19 bases lay between the germline ends. The CDR3 is 18 residues long. CDR3 residues: CASTPRGGDNSGANVLTF. In DNA form, the CDR3 reads TGTGCCAGCACCCCGAGAGGAGGTGACAACTCTGGGGCCAACGTCCTGACTTTC.

CDR3 DNA: TGTGCCAGCAGCTGGGACAGAAACTACAATGAGCAGTTCTTC. Translated, it gives CASSWDRNYNEQFF. The rearrangement uses TRBV7-9 and TRBJ2-1; the match to TRBD1 covers 7 bases. Trimming removed 4 bases from V and 3 bases from J; junction bases left unmatched: 3. The CDR3 spans 14 residues. CDR1 and CDR2 from the germline V gene are SEHNR and FQNEAQ (reference sequence).

This clonotype was observed at least ten times. The V and J genes are TRBV7-9 and TRBJ2-5; 8 bases are a match to TRBD1. This CDR3 is built from 14 residues. With V trimmed by 5 bases and J by 2 bases, 4 bases remained unmatched. Germline CDR1 SEHNR, CDR2 FQNEAQ (reference sequence). DNA for the CDR3: TGTGCCAGCAGCCCCCGGGACAGGCAAGAGACCCAGTACTTC. Amino acid sequence: CASSPRDRQETQYF.

This chain links TRBV12-3 or TRBV12-4 with TRBJ1-5, with 9 bases identical to TRBD1. The ends lost 6 bases at V and 4 bases at J; junction bases unmatched: 10. This CDR3 comprises 16 residues. The CDR3 spells CASSLHRGLINQPQHF. CDR3 nucleotides: TGTGCCAGCAGCCTACACAGGGGGCTTATAAATCAGCCCCAGCATTTT.

This clonotype occurred a few times. This could be a read error, since a much larger clone is one nucleotide away. V and J are TRBV7-3 and TRBJ2-7; 8 nucleotides align to TRBD1. Germline V CDR1 and CDR2: SGHTA, FQGTGA. The V segment lost 5 bases and the J segment 7 bases; nucleotides outside the gene matches: 10. This CDR3 contains 14 residues. DNA for the CDR3: TGTGCCAGCAGCCCGGACAGGGTATCCGATGAGCAGTACTTC. Translation: CASSPDRVSDEQYF.